The entry that follows covers one T cell receptor beta chain sequence. Its target is not known. Sequence data for DNA of cultured CD4+ T cells were generated by the Oncomine TCR Beta short-read assay. Each CDR3 protein gets one entry after TCRdb re-called the PCR reads with MiXCR. The top ten hold roughly 10% of the sample, which has some 15,000 distinct CDR3 sequences, about 46% seen once. This entry comes from a study of vaccination and CD4 T cells after COVID-19. Study outcomes and limitations: Nearly all convalescent vaccine-specific clones, 304 of 307, recognized only SARS-CoV-2 spike. Clonotypes reactive to SARS-CoV-2 had a median that went up from roughly 21 to 40, but not significantly.

Trimming left V 8 bases short and J 0 bases short, with 10 bases between. This CDR3 has 13 residues. Per germline, CDR1 MNHEY and CDR2 SVGEGT. Treatment denoted: roughly ten-day PBMC culture with coronavirus spike peptide pools or control peptides (ViraFEST assay). Positive SARS-CoV-2 PCR tests in convalescent patients dated from March to December 2020, pre-Alpha, Beta and Delta. Peptide pools at 9.5 to 10 ug/ml stimulated two million PBMCs per well with 10 IU/ml IL-2. The chain joins TRBV6-2 or TRBV6-3 to TRBJ1-2, with unresolved D. The source of this sequence is a human donor who had recovered from COVID-19. The sequenced sample was CD4+ T cells from blood, cultured in vitro. The CDR3 DNA reads TGTGCCAGCCGACTCTCAGCTAACTATGGCTACACCTTC. Its protein is CASRLSANYGYTF.